Reported below is one TCR beta chain. These data belong to a study of T-cell reconstitution after alpha-beta-depleted transplantation in children. The CDR3 sequence is 15 residues long. CDR1 MDHEN and CDR2 SYDVKM come from the germline V gene. The junction had 9 bases not matched to a gene; V was cut back by 6 bases and J by 2 bases. The TCRbeta library incorporated unique molecular identifiers. TCRdb re-analysed the PCR reads in MiXCR, keeping a single row per CDR3 protein. The repertoire consists of around 600,000 distinct CDR3 sequences, with 8% to 11% occurring once and the leading ten covering roughly 3.9%.

V and J are TRBV28 and TRBJ2-7, with 8 bases aligning to TRBD2. This receptor was obtained from a human donor who donated a stem cell graft to a child with acute myeloid leukemia. The sample was PBMCs from the stem cell graft donor, taken from the stem cell graft. The CDR3 loop reads CASSPVLAATYEQYF. CDR3 sequence (DNA): TGTGCCAGCAGCCCAGTACTAGCGGCTACCTACGAGCAGTACTTC.